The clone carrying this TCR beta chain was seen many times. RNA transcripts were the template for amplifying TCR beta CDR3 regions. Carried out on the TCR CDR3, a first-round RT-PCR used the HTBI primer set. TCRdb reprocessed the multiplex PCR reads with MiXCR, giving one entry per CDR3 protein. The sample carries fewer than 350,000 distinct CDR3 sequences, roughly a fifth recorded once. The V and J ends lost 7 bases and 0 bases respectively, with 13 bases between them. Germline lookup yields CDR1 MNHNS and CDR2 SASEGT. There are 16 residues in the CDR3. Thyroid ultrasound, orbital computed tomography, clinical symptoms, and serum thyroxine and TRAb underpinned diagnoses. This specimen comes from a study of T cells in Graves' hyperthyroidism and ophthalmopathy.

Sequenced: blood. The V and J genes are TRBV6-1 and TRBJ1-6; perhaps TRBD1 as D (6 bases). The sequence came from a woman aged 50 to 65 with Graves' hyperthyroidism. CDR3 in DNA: TGTGCCAGCAATCCGGGGACACCCTCCTATAATTCACCCCTCCACTTT. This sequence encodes CASNPGTPSYNSPLHF.